In this sample, the clone carrying this TCR beta chain turned up once. Antigen specificity is unknown. Germline-derived CDR1 and CDR2 are MNHEY and SMNVEV (reference sequence). V lost 4 bases to trimming and J lost 3 bases; unmatched junction nucleotides: 4. This CDR3 has 14 amino acids. Repeated repertoire sampling spanned the course of chemoradiotherapy. The data were obtained in a study of chemoradiotherapy in HPV16-positive cancers. About the study: Candidate HPV-specific clones and shared TCR motifs came from two HPV16-positive patients. Study-wide results and limits: Candidate HPV-specific clones and E7-related TCR motifs grew in tumor during treatment. For HPV16-positive patients, expanding HPV-responsive T cells associated with longer recurrence-free survival.

TCRdb's copy holds only in-frame clones and misses some; the assay was immunoSEQ multiplex PCR. The profile shows 2,500 or so clones, under 90% of them singletons. The chain recombines TRBV27 with TRBJ1-1; 8 bases fit TRBD1. The TCR was taken from a human donor with HPV-associated anogenital cancer. The input for sequencing was tumor tissue, taken from a patient who underwent chemoradiotherapy. The CDR3 region is CASSYYRGDTEAFF. CDR3 nucleotide sequence: TGTGCCAGCAGTTACTACAGGGGGGACACTGAAGCTTTCTTT.